Listed here are 14 T cell receptor beta chains from one sample, sequenced in a study of blood T cell repertoires in COVID-19 (dated by TCRdb to 2018 to 2021). Library preparation employed the immunoSEQ multiplex PCR assay. The table was pulled from immuneACCESS by TCRdb, which kept in-frame rearrangements only. Such tables lose some clones; where checked, under half of the loss comes from unresolved V genes, and the rest has no known cause. The sample yields roughly 200,000 clones; roughly 84% were counted once. Roughly 7.2% of the sample belongs to the ten largest clones. Sequencing was carried out using PBMCs or T cells enriched from blood (not recorded which). The origin of the receptors is a young man in a cohort exposed to, infected with or recovered from COVID-19 (not recorded which).

This chain links TRBV28 with TRBJ2-7, with 10 bases matching TRBD1. The CDR3 is 14 residues long. Trimming removed 3 bases from V and 3 bases from J; junction bases left unmatched: 2. Per germline, CDR1 MDHEN and CDR2 SYDVKM. The CDR3: CASSLTGGNYEQYF. The CDR3 coding sequence is TGTGCCAGCAGTTTGACAGGGGGCAACTACGAGCAGTACTTC.

This clone was recorded once. Written as DNA, the CDR3 is TGCAGTGCTAGTATGGGCAGCTACGAGCAGTACTTC. This codes for CSASMGSYEQYF. V usage is TRBV20-1 and J usage is TRBJ2-7; D gene unclear. V was shortened by 3 bases and J by 3 bases, with 9 bases between the two germline ends. CDR1 is DFQATT, CDR2 SNEGSKA, per germline (reference sequence). The CDR3 has 12 residues.

The rearrangement joins TRBV28 to TRBJ2-7, with a tentative D call TRBD2 (5 bases). The germline V gene encodes CDR1 MDHEN and CDR2 SYDVKM. Trimming removed 2 bases from V and 0 bases from J, with 20 bases in between. The CDR3 is 18 residues long. This CDR3 reads CASSLDRRAIATSYEQYF. The CDR3 coding sequence is TGTGCCAGCAGTTTAGATCGGCGGGCAATAGCGACCTCCTACGAGCAGTACTTC.

With respect to this clone: Other DNA sequences in the same sample also yield this CDR3. V usage is TRBV28 and J usage is TRBJ1-2; D is unresolved. The CDR3 loop spans 13 amino acids. Trimming cost V 3 bases and J 2 bases, with 7 bases left between them. Germline CDR1 MDHEN, CDR2 SYDVKM. The CDR3, as DNA: TGTGCCAGCAGTTTGGGGAGAAACTATGGCTACACCTTC. This sequence encodes CASSLGRNYGYTF.

This clone was found once. The chain links TRBV13 to TRBJ2-3; 10 bases line up with TRBD2. This CDR3 has 17 residues. Germline CDR1 and CDR2: PRHDT and FYEKMQ (reference sequence). The trim removed 5 bases at V and 2 bases at J, leaving 10 bases unmatched. CDR3 amino acids: CASSPAPGTSDTDTQYF. CDR3 bases: TGTGCCAGCAGCCCCGCGCCCGGGACTAGCGACACAGATACGCAGTATTTT.

Comments on this clone: Other DNA sequences within the sample encode an identical CDR3. The chain joins TRBV6-1 to TRBJ1-2; TRBD1 is a possible D gene (6 bases). V gave up 1 base and J gave up 6 bases, with 9 bases separating them. Germline V CDR1 and CDR2: MNHNS, SASEGT. The CDR3 runs to 13 residues. The CDR3 DNA sequence: TGTGCCAGCAGTGAAGAACAGGGCGATGGCTACACCTTC. Amino acid sequence: CASSEEQGDGYTF.

The gene calls are TRBV6-5 and TRBJ2-2, with a possible D match to TRBD1 (5 bases). Germline assignment: CDR1 MNHEY and CDR2 SVGAGI. The CDR3 loop spans 16 amino acids. V was shortened by 6 bases and J by 7 bases, with 21 bases between the two germline ends. In DNA, the CDR3 is TGTGCCAGCAGCTACGACAGCACCACCCTTTACGGGGAGCTGTTTTTT. As protein: CASSYDSTTLYGELFF.

The rearrangement joins TRBV19 to TRBJ2-7; D is possibly TRBD2 (5 bases). CDR3 length: 14 amino acids. Germline CDR1 and CDR2: LNHDA and SQIVND (reference sequence). The germline V and J ends were trimmed by 5 bases and 3 bases, with 14 bases remaining between them. The CDR3 sequence: CASSGSGSSYEQYF. For the CDR3, the DNA is TGTGCCAGTAGTGGGAGTGGCAGTAGCTACGAGCAGTACTTC.

This clone was found once. J is TRBJ1-5 and V is TRBV12-5; no firm D call. The germline V gene encodes CDR1 LGHNT and CDR2 FRNRAP. This CDR3 region has 12 residues. V was pared by 3 bases and J by 3 bases, with 3 bases between. The CDR3 coding sequence is TGTGCTAGTGGTTTAGCCAATCAGCCCCAGCATTTT. Its translation: CASGLANQPQHF.

The chain uses TRBV24-1 and TRBJ2-3; the match to TRBD1 covers 9 bases. The CDR3 totals 19 residues. Per germline, CDR1 KGHDR and CDR2 SFDVKD. The ends lost 4 bases at V and 2 bases at J; junction bases unmatched: 15. CDR3 coding DNA: TGTGCCACCAGTGAACCAACAGGGGGCGCGTGGAGTTACACAGATACGCAGTATTTT. Translated: CATSEPTGGAWSYTDTQYF.

This clone occurred once. This chain uses TRBV5-1 with TRBJ2-1; a weak D match, TRBD1 (5 bases). CDR1 is SGHRS and CDR2 is YFSETQ in the germline V gene. The ends were cut back, 2 bases at V and 9 bases at J, with 9 bases in the middle. CDR3 length equals 12 residues. CDR3 sequence: CASSFNTGEQFF. DNA of the CDR3: TGCGCCAGCAGCTTCAACACAGGTGAGCAGTTCTTC.

The chain recombines TRBV21-1 with TRBJ2-1; whether TRBD2, the table's D call, matches the DNA was not checked. TRBV21-1 is deemed a pseudogene. The CDR3 has 16 amino acids. The CDR3 DNA follows: TGTGCCAGCAGCAAAGGGGCCAGGGAGGTGTGGAATGAGCAGTTCTTC. Translation: CASSKGAREVWNEQFF.

This chain connects TRBV10-2 to TRBJ1-1, with 7 bases fitting TRBD1. The junction had 11 bases not matched to a gene; V was cut back by 1 base and J by 6 bases. The CDR3 has 16 amino acids. Per germline, CDR1 WSHSY and CDR2 SAAADI. Here the CDR3 DNA reads TGCGCCAGCAGTGAGTTAAGGGGGCTAGGGGGCCCTGAAGCTTTCTTT. It codes for CASSELRGLGGPEAFF.

J is TRBJ2-2 and V is TRBV7-8; 7 nucleotides agree with TRBD2. V shed 5 bases and J 0 bases; nucleotides not matched to a gene: 3. This CDR3 comprises 15 residues. Germline V gene lookup returns CDR1 SGHVS and CDR2 FQNEAQ. The CDR3 here is CASSRSGTNTGELFF. The CDR3 DNA reads TGTGCCAGCAGCAGAAGCGGGACGAACACCGGGGAGCTGTTTTTT.